This T cell receptor beta chain was observed in a study of T cell changes during pregnancy in multiple sclerosis. The CDR3 contains 13 residues. V lost 0 bases to trimming and J lost 7 bases, with 6 bases between them. Germline CDR1 is LNHNV and CDR2 is YYDKDF (reference sequence). Using immunoSEQ multiplex PCR, the repertoire was profiled, and TCRdb retains in-frame clones only, with some absent. Here the sample spans tens of thousands of clones, around nine tenths being singletons. The rearrangement links TRBV15 to TRBJ2-2; D remains unclear. The clonotype comes from a female donor with multiple sclerosis, enrolled in a pregnancy study. This sample comprised CD4+ T cells from peripheral blood mononuclear cells, obtained before pregnancy. Written as DNA, the CDR3 is TGTGCCACCAGCAGAGATTACGGCGGGGAGCTGTTTTTT. Translated: CATSRDYGGELFF.